The source of this TCR beta chain is a study of blood T cell repertoires in COVID-19. The overall study: Acute and convalescent COVID-19 specimens originated in the United States, Italy and Spain. T cells, B-cell-depleted T cells, or PBMCs provided the cDNA or gDNA that served as material.

Authors' analysis steps: Estimated nucleated cell counts came from reference gene primer amplification. Only in-frame clones appear in the TCRdb table, and some are missing; sequencing was by immunoSEQ multiplex PCR. The D gene and trimming were derived from the DNA, and the V and J assignments and clone size from that table. The table lists 250,000 or so clones, 80% to 90% of them singletons. The germline gives CDR1 LGHDT, CDR2 YNNKEL (reference sequence). The trim removed 0 bases at V and 5 bases at J, leaving 14 bases unmatched. This CDR3 contains 18 residues. The TCR originated in a woman aged 30 to 39 with active or convalescent COVID-19. Sequencing input: peripheral blood. The gene calls are TRBV3-1 (or the pseudogene TRBV3-2) and TRBJ1-2, with TRBD1 matching 8 bases. The CDR3 DNA reads TGTGCCAGCAGCCAAGATAAGAGGACAGGGTGGTCGTATTATGGCTACACCTTC. This encodes CASSQDKRTGWSYYGYTF.